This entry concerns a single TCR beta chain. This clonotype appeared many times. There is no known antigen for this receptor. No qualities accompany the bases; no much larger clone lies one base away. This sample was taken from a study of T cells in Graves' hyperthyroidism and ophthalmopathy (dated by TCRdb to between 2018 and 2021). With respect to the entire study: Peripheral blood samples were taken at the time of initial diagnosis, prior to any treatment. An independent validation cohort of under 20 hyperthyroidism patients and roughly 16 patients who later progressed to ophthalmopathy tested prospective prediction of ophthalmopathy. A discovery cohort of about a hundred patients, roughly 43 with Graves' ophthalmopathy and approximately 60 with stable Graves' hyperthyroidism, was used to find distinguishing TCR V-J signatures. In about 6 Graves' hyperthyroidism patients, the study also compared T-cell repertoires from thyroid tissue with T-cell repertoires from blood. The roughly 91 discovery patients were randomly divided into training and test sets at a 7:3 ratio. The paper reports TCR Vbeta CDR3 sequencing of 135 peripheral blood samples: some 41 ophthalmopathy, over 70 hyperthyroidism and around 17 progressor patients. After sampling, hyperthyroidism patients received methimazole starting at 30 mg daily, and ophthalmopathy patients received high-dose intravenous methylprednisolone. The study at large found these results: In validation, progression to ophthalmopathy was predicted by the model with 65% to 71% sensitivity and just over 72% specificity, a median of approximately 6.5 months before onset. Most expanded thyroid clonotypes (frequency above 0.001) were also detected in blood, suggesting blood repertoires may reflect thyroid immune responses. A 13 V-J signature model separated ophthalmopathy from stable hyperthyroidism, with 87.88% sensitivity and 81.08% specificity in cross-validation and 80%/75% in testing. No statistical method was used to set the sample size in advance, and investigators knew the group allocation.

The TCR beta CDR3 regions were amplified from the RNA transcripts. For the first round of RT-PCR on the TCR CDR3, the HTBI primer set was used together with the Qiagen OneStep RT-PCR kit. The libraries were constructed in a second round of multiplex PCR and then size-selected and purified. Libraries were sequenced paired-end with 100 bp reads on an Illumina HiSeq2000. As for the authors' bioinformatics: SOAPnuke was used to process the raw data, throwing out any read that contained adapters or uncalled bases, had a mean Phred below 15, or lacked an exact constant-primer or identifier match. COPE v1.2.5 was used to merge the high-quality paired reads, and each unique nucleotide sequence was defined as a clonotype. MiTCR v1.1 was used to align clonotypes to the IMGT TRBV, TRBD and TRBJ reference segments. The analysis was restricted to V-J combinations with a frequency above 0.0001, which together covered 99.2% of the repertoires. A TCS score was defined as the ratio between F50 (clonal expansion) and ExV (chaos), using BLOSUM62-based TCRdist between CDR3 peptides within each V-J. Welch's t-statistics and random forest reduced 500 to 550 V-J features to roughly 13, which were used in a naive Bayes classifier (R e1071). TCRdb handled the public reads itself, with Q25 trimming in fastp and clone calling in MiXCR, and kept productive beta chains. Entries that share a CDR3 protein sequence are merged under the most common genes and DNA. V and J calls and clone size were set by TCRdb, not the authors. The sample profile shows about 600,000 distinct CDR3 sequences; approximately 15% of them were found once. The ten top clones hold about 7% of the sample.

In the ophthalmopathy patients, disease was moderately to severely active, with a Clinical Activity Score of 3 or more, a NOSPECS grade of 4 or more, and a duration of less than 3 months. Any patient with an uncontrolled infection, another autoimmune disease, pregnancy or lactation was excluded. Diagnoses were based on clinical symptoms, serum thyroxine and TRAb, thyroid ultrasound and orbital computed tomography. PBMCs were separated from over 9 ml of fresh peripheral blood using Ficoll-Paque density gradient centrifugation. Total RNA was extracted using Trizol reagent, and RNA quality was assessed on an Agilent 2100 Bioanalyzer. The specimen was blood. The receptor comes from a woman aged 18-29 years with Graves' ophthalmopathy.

For the CDR3, the sequence is CASSPMAGQGPNSPLHF. The DNA sequence is given as TGTGCCAGCAGTCCTATGGCCGGACAGGGGCCAAATTCACCCCTCCACTTT. The V and J genes are TRBV6-8 and TRBJ1-6; the central 9 bases match TRBD1. The CDR3 measures 17 amino acids from cysteine to phenylalanine. Only the CDR3 portion is preserved as DNA: 51 bases, with reading frame beginning at the first base. Via the germline V gene, CDR1 is MNHGY and CDR2 SAAAGT. Trimming leaves V shorter by 5 bases and J shorter by 7 bases, with the junction holding 12 bases beyond the gene matches.